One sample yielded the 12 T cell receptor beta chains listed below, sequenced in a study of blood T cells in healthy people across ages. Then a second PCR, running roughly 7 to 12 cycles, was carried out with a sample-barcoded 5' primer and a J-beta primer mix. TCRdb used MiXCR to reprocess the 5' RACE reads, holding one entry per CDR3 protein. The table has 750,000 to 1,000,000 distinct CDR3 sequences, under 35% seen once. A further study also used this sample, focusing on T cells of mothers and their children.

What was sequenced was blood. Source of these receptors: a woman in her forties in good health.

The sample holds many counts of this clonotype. CDR3 sequence: CASSYGNGLALAYEQYF. The CDR3 nucleotides read TGTGCCAGCAGTTACGGGAATGGACTAGCGCTCGCCTACGAGCAGTACTTC. This rearrangement joins TRBV6-5 to TRBJ2-7, with 9 bases fitting TRBD2. The V gene end was trimmed by 2 bases and the J gene end by 2 bases; junction bases not matched to a gene: 10. The CDR3 contains 17 residues. Germline lookup yields CDR1 MNHEY and CDR2 SVGAGI.

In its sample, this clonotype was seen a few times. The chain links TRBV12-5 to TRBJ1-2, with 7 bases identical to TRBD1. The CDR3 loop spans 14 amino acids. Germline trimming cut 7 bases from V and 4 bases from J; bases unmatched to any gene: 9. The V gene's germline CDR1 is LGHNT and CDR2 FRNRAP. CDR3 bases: TGTGCTAGTGCAAAAGGGACAGACAGCTATGGCTACACCTTC. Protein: CASAKGTDSYGYTF.

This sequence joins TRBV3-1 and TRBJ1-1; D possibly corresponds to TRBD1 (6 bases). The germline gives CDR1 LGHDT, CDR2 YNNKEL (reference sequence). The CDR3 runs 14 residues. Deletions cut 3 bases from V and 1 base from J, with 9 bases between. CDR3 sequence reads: CASSHQTGNTEAFF. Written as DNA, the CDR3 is TGTGCCAGCAGCCATCAGACAGGGAACACTGAAGCTTTCTTT.

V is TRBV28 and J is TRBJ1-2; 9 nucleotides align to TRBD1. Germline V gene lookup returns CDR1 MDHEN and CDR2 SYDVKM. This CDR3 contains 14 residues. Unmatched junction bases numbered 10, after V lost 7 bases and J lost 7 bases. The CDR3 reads CASNKGGQGAGYTF. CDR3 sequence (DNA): TGTGCCAGCAACAAAGGGGGACAGGGCGCTGGCTACACCTTC.

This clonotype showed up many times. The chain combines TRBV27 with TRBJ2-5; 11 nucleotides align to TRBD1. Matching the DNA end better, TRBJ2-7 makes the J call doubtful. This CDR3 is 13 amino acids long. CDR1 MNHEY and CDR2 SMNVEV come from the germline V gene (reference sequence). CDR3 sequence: CASSGQGAGEQYF. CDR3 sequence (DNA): TGTGCCAGCTCAGGACAGGGGGCTGGCGAGCAGTACTTC.

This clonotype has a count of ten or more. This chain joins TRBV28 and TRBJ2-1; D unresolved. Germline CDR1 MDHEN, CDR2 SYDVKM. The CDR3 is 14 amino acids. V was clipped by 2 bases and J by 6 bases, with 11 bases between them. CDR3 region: CASSLRVPSNEQFF. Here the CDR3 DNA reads TGTGCCAGCAGTTTACGGGTTCCCTCCAATGAGCAGTTCTTC. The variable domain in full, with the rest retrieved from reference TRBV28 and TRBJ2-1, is DVKVTQSSRYLVKRTGEKVFLECVQDMDHENMFWYRQDPGLGLRLIYFSYDVKMKEKGDIPEGYSVSREKKERFSLILESASTNQTSMYLCASSLRVPSNEQFFGPGTRLTVL.

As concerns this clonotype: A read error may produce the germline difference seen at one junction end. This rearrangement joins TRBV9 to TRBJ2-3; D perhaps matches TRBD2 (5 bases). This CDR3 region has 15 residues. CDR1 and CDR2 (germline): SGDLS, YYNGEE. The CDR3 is CASSVVESSTDTQCF. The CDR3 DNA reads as TGTGCCAGCAGCGTAGTCGAATCTAGCACAGATACGCAGTGTTTT. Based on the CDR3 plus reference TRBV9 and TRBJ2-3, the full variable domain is DSGVTQTPKHLITATGQRVTLRCSPRSGDLSVYWYQQSLDQGLQFLIQYYNGEERAKGNILERFSAQQFPDLHSELNLSSLELGDSALYFCASSVVESSTDTQCFGPGTRLTVL.

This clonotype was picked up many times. CDR3 nucleotides: TGCAGTGCCGCCGTAGGGCTATCTAACTATGGCTACACCTTC. Its protein is CSAAVGLSNYGYTF. The gene calls are TRBV20-1 and TRBJ1-2; D unclear. The V end was cut by 6 bases, the J end by 0 bases, with 14 bases between. The CDR3 loop spans 14 amino acids. The V gene's germline CDR1 is DFQATT and CDR2 SNEGSKA (reference sequence).

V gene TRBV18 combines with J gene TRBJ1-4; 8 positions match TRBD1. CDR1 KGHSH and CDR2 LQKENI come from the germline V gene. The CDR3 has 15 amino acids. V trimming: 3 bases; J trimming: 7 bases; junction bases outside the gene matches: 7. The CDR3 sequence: CASSPRTGRSEKLFF. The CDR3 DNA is TGTGCCAGCTCACCGCGGACAGGGCGGAGTGAAAAACTGTTTTTT.

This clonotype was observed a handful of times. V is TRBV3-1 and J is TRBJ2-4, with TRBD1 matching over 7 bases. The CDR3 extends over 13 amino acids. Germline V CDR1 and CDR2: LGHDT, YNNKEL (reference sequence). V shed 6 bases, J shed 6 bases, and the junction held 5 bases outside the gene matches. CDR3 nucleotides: TGTGCCAGCAGGCGTCGACAGGGAAACATTCAGTACTTC. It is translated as CASRRRQGNIQYF.

In DNA form, the CDR3 reads TGCGCCAGCAGCCCGGCACGGATGAACACCGGGGAGCTGTTTTTT. It translates to CASSPARMNTGELFF. This chain joins TRBV5-1 and TRBJ2-2; D is unresolved. The CDR3 is 15 residues long. CDR1 and CDR2 (germline): SGHRS, YFSETQ. V was cut by 4 bases and J by 1 base, with 11 bases left in between.

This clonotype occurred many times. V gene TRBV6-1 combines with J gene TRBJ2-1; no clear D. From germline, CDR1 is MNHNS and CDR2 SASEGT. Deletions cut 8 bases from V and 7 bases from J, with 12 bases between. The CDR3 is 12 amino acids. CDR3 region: CASSPLGNEQFF. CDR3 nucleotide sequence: TGTGCCAGCTCCCCTTTGGGAAATGAGCAGTTCTTC.